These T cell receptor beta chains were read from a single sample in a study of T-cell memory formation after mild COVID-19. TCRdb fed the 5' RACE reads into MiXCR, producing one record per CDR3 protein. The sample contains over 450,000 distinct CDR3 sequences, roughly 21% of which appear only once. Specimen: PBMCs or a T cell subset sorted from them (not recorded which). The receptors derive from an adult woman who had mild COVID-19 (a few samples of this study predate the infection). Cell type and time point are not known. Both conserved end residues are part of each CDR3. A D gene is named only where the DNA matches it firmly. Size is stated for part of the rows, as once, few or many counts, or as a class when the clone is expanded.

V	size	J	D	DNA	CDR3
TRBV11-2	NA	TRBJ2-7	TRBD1	TGTGCCAGCAGCCTGCCAGCCGGGACAGGGCCCTACGAGCAGTACTTC	CASSLPAGTGPYEQYF
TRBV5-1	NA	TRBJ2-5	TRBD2	TGCGCCAGCAGCTCCGGGACTAGCGGACCCACCCAGTACTTC	CASSSGTSGPTQYF
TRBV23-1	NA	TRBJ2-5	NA	TGCGCCAGCAGTCAAGACGTAGGGGAGACCCAGTACTTC	CASSQDVGETQYF
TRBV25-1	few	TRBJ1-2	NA	TGTGCCAGCAGTGAAGGGCCGGGCCTCATCTTC	CASSEGPGLIF
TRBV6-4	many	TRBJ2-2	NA	TGTGCCAGCAGTGACACACCGGGGGGCCCTAGCGGGGAGCTGTTTTTT	CASSDTPGGPSGELFF
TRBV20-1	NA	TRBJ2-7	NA	TGCAGTGCTACCGGGGGGCTCTCCTACGAGCAGTACTTC	CSATGGLSYEQYF
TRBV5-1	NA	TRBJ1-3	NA	TGCGCCAGCAGCTTGGTAGCTCCCAGGAGCTCTGGAAACACCATATATTTT	CASSLVAPRSSGNTIYF
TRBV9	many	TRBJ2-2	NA	TGTGCCAGCAGCCCGGGACAAGTAAACACCGGGGAGCTGTTTTTT	CASSPGQVNTGELFF
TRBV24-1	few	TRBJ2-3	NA	TGTGCCACCAGTGATTTGGACCCGAGAGATACGCAGTATTTT	CATSDLDPRDTQYF
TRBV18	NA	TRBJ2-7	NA	TGTGCCAGCTCATCCCGGGCAGAAGGGCGGTACTTC	CASSSRAEGRYF
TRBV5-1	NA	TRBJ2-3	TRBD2	TGCGCCAGCAGCTTTAGCGGGGGGCTTTATACGCAGTATTTT	CASSFSGGLYTQYF
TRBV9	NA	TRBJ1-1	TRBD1	TGTGCCAGCAGCGTAGCCCCGGGACAGGGGAACACTGAAGCTTTCTTT	CASSVAPGQGNTEAFF
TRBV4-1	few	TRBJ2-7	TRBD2	TGCGCCAGCAGCCAAGAAGCGGCGGGGGGGCCTCCAGACGAGCAGTACTTC	CASSQEAAGGPPDEQYF
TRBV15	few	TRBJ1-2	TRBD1	TGTGCCACCAGCAGAGATTACGGCAGGGGGGATTATGGCTACACCTTC	CATSRDYGRGDYGYTF
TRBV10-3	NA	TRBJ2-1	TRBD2	TGTGCCATCACCGGGACTAGCGGGGTCTCCTACAATGAGCAGTTCTTC	CAITGTSGVSYNEQFF
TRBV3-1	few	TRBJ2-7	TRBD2	TGTGCCAGCAGCCAACGCGGGGGATCCTACGAGCAGTACTTC	CASSQRGGSYEQYF
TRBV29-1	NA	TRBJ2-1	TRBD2	TGCGGGGGAGGGGATTTATTCTACAATGAGCAGTTCTTC	CGGGDLFYNEQFF
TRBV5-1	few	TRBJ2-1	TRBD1	TGCGCCAGCAGCTTGGCTGGGACAGGGAACTACAATGAGCAGTTCTTC	CASSLAGTGNYNEQFF
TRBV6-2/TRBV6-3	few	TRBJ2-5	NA	TGTGCCAGCTTCCCAGGGTCCTCCCAAGAGACCCAGTACTTC	CASFPGSSQETQYF
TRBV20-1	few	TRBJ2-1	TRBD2	TGCAGTGCTTCATCGCGACTAGCCGGTTTCAATGAGCAGTTCTTC	CSASSRLAGFNEQFF
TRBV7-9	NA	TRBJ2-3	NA	TGTGCCAGCAGCCCAGGGGGGCCTTGGGCAGATACGCAGTATTTT	CASSPGGPWADTQYF
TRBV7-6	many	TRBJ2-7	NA	TGTGCCAGCAGCCCACGGACGGATTCCTACGAGCAGTACTTC	CASSPRTDSYEQYF
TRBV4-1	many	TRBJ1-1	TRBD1	TGCGCCAGCAGCAGGACAGGGCTGAACACTGAAGCTTTCTTT	CASSRTGLNTEAFF
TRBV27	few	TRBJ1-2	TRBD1	TGTGCCAGCAGACAGGGACAGGGTATCGGTGGCTACACCTTC	CASRQGQGIGGYTF
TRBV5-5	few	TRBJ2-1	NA	TGTGCCAGCAGCTTGGAGGTCCTCGCCTCCTACAATGAGCAGTTCTTC	CASSLEVLASYNEQFF